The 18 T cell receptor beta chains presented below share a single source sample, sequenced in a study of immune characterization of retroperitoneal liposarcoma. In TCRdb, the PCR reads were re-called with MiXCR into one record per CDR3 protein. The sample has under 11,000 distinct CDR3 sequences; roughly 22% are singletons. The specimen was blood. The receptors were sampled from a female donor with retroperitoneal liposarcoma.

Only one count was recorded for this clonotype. CDR3 in amino acids: CASRRAGVETQFF. CDR3 in DNA: TGTGCCAGCAGAAGAGCAGGGGTCGAGACCCAGTTCTTC. The chain combines TRBV6-1 with TRBJ2-5; D possibly corresponds to TRBD1 (6 bases). The J call could be wrong; TRBJ2-1 is a better fit for the DNA end. The CDR3 totals 13 residues. Germline lookup yields CDR1 MNHNS and CDR2 SASEGT.

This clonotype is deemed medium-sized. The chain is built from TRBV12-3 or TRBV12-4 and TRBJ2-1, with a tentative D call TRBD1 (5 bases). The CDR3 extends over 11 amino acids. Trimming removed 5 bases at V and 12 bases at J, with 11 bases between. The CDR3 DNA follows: TGTGCCAGCAGTCCACAGGTGGTGCAGTTCTTC. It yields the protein CASSPQVVQFF.

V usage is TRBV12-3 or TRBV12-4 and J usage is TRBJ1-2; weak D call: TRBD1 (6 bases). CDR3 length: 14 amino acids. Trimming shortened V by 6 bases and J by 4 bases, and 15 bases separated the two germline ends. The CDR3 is CASREGGRTYGYTF. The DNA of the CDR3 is TGTGCCAGCAGGGAGGGGGGGCGCACCTATGGCTACACCTTC.

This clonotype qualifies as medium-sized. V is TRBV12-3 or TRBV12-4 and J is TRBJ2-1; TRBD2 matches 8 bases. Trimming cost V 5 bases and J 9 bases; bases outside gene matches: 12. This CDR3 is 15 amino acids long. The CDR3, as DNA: TGTGCCAGCAGTACCAACAGACTAGCGATGGGTGAGCAGTTCTTC. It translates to CASSTNRLAMGEQFF.

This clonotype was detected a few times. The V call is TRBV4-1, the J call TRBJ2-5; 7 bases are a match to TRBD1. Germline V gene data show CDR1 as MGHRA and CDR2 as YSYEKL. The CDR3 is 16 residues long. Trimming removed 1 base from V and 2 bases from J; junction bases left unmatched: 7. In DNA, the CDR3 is TGCGCCAGCAGCCAAGGAGGGGGCGGACCGCAAGAGACCCAGTACTTC. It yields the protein CASSQGGGGPQETQYF.

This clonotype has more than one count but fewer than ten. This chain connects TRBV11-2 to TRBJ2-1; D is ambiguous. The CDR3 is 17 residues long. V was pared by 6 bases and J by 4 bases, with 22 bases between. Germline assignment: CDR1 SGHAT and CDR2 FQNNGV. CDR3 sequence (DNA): TGTGCCAGCAGAAAACGCCCGGAGAGCCTGGGGTACAATGAGCAGTTCTTC. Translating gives CASRKRPESLGYNEQFF.

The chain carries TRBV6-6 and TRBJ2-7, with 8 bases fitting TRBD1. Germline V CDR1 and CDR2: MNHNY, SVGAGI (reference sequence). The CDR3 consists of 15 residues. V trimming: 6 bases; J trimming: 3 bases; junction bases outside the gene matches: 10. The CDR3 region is CASRFLGQGNYEQYF. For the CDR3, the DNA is TGTGCCAGCAGATTCCTTGGACAGGGAAACTACGAGCAGTACTTC.

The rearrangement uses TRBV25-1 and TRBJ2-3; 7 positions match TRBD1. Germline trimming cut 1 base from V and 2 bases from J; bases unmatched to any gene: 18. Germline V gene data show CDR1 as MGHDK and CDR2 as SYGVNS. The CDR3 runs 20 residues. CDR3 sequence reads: CASSESQGTVIRMATDTQYF. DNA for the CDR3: TGTGCCAGCAGTGAATCACAGGGGACGGTGATCAGGATGGCCACAGATACGCAGTATTTT.

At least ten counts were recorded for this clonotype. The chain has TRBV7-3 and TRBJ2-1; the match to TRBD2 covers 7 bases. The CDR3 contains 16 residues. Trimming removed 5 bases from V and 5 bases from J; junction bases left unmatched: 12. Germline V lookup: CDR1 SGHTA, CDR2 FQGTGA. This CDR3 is CASSLMGGAGDNEQFF. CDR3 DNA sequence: TGTGCCAGCAGCCTAATGGGTGGGGCGGGGGACAATGAGCAGTTCTTC.

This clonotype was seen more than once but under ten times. The CDR3 nucleotides are TGTGCCAGCACAAGGGGCACCCCTCGGACCTACACCTTC. Its translation is CASTRGTPRTYTF. V usage is TRBV6-6 and J usage is TRBJ1-2; possible D gene TRBD1, 5 bases. V was cut by 7 bases and J by 10 bases, with 19 bases left in between. The CDR3 is 13 amino acids. CDR1 and CDR2 (germline): MNHNY, SVGAGI (reference sequence).

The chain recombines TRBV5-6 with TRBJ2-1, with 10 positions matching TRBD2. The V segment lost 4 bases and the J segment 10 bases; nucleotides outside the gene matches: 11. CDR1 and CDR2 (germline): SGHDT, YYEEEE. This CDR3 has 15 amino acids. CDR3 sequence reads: CASSDGGLAGEEQFF. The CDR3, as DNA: TGTGCCAGCAGCGATGGAGGGCTAGCGGGGGAGGAGCAGTTCTTC. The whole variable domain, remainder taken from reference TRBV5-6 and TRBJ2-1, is DAGVTQSPTHLIKTRGQQVTLRCSPKSGHDTVSWYQQALGQGPQFIFQYYEEEERQRGNFPDRFSGHQFPNYSSELNVNALLLGDSALYLCASSDGGLAGEEQFFGPGTRLTVL.

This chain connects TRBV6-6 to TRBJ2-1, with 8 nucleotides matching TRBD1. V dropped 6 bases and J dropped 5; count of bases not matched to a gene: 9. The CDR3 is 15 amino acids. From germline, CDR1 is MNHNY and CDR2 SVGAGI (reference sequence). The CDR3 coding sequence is TGTGCCAGCAGCCTTAGGGACAGGAACCACAATGAGCAGTTCTTC. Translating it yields CASSLRDRNHNEQFF.

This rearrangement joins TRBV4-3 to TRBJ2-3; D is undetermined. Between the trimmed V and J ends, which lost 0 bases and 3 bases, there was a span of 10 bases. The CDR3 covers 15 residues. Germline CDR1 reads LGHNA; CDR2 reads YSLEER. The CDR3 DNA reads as TGCGCCAGCAGCCAAGAAACCATCCAGACAGATACGCAGTATTTT. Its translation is CASSQETIQTDTQYF.

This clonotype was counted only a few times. CDR3 sequence: CASSLGPNYNEQFF. The CDR3 region has the DNA TGTGCCAGCAGCTTAGGCCCTAACTACAATGAGCAGTTCTTC. The chain couples TRBV11-1 to TRBJ2-1; no clear D. The V end lost 1 base, the J end lost 3 bases, and 7 bases lay between the germline ends. From germline, CDR1 is SGHAT and CDR2 FQDESV (reference sequence). The CDR3 consists of 14 residues.

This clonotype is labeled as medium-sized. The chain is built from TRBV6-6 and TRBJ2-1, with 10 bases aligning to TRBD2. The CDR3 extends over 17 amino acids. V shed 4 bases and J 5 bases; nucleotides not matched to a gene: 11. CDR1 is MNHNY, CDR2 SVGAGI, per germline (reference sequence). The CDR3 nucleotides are TGTGCCAGCAGTTCCCCCCTAGCGGGAGACAGGAACAATGAGCAGTTCTTC. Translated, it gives CASSSPLAGDRNNEQFF.

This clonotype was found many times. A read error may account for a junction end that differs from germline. CDR3 in amino acids: CASSLNSGWTQQEQYF. The CDR3 nucleotides read TGTGCTAGCAGCTTAAATAGCGGGTGGACCCAGCAGGAGCAGTACTTC. The chain couples TRBV7-7 to TRBJ2-5; 7 positions match TRBD2. The CDR3 totals 16 residues. The V gene's germline CDR1 is SSHAT and CDR2 FNYEAQ (reference sequence).

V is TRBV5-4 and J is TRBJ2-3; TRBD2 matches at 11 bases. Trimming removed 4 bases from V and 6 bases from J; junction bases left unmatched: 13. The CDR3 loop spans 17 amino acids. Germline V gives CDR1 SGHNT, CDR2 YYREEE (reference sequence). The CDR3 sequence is CASSRPGLADVGDTQYF. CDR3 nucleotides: TGTGCCAGCAGCCGACCGGGACTAGCGGACGTGGGGGATACGCAGTATTTT.

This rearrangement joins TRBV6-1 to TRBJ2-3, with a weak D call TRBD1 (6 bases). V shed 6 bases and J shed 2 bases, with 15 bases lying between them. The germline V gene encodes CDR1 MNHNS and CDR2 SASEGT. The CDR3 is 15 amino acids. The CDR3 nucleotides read TGTGCCAGCAGGTCACTACAGGGAAACACAGATACGCAGTATTTT. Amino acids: CASRSLQGNTDTQYF.